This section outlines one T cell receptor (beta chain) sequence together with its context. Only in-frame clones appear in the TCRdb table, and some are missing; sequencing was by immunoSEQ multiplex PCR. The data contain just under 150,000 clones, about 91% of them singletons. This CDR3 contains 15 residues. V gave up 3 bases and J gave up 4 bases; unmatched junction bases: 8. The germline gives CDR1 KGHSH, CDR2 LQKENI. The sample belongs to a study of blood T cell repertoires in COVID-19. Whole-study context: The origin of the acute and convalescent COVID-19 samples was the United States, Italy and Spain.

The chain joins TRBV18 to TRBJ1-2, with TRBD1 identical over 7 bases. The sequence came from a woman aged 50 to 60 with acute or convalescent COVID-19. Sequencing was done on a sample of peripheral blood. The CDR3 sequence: CASSPTTGPSYGYTF. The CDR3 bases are TGTGCCAGCTCACCTACGACAGGGCCAAGCTATGGCTACACCTTC.